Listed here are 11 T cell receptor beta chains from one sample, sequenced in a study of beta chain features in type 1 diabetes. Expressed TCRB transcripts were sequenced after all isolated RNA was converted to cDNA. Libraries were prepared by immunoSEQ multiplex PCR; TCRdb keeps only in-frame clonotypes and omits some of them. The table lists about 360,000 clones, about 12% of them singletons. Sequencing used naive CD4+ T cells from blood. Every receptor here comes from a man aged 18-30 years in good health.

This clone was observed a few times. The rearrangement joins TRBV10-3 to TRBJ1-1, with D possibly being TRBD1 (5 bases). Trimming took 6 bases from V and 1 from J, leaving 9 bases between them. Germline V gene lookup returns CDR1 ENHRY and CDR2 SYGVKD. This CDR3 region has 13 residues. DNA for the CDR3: TGTGCCATCAGACCAGACAGGAACACTGAAGCTTTCTTT. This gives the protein CAIRPDRNTEAFF.

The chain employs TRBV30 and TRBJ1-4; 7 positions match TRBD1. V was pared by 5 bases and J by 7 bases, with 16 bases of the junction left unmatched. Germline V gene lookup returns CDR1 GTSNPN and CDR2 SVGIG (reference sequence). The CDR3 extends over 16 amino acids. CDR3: CAWGQGQPGRSEKLFF. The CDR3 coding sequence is TGTGCCTGGGGCCAGGGACAGCCAGGGCGTAGTGAAAAACTGTTTTTT.

The DNA of the CDR3 is TGTGCCAGCAGCGGACAGGGGTCCGACGAGCAGTACTTC. It specifies CASSGQGSDEQYF. The chain couples TRBV2 to TRBJ2-7, with 9 nucleotides matching TRBD1. The CDR3 has 13 residues. Germline V gene lookup returns CDR1 SNHLY and CDR2 FYNNEI. J gave up 5 bases and V 6 bases, and 5 bases lay outside the gene matches. Supplemented by reference TRBV2 and TRBJ2-7, the full variable domain reads EPEVTQTPSHQVTQMGQEVILRCVPISNHLYFYWYRQILGQKVEFLVSFYNNEISEKSEIFDDQFSVERPDGSNFTLKIRSTKLEDSAMYFCASSGQGSDEQYFGPGTRLTVT.

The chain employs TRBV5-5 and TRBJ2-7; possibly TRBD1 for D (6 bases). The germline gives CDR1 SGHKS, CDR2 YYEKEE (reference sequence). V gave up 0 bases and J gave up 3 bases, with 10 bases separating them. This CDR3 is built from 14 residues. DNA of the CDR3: TGTGCCAGCAGCTTGGGAGGGGGTAACTACGAGCAGTACTTC. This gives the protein CASSLGGGNYEQYF.

The DNA of the CDR3 is TGTGCCAGCAGCTTCACACAGGGCTGGGGAGGCAATCAGCCCCAGCATTTT. As protein: CASSFTQGWGGNQPQHF. The chain links TRBV7-2 to TRBJ1-5, with D maybe TRBD1 (6 bases). Germline assignment: CDR1 SGHTA and CDR2 FQGNSA. The CDR3 is made up of 17 amino acids. Trimming removed 3 bases from V and 2 bases from J, with 17 bases in between.

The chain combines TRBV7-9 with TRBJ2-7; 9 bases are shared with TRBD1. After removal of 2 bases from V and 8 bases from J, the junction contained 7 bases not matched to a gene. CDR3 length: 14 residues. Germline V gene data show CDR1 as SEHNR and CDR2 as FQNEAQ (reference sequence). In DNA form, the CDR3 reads TGTGCCAGCAGCTTATCGGACAGGGGCGAGAAGCAGTACTTC. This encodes CASSLSDRGEKQYF.

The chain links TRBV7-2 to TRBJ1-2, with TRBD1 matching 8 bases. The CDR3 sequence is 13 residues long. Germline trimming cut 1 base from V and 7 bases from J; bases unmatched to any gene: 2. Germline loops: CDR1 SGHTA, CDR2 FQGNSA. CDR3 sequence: CASSLGQGPGYTF. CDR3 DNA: TGTGCCAGCAGCTTAGGACAGGGGCCTGGCTACACCTTC. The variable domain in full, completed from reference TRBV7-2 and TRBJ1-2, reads GAGVSQSPSNKVTEKGKDVELRCDPISGHTALYWYRQSLGQGLEFLIYFQGNSAPDKSGLPSDRFSAERTGGSVSTLTIQRTQQEDSAVYLCASSLGQGPGYTFGSGTRLTVV.

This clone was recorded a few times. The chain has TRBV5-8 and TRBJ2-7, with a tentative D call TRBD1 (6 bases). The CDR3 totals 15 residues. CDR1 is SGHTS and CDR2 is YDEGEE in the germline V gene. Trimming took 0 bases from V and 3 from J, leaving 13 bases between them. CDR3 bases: TGTGCCAGCAGCTTGGCCAAACAGGGCCTCTACGAGCAGTACTTC. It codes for CASSLAKQGLYEQYF.

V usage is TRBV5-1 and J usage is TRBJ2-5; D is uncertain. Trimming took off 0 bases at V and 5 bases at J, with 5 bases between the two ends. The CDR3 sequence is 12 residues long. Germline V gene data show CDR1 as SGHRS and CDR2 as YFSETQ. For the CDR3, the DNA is TGCGCCAGCAGCTTGGACGGGGAGACCCAGTACTTC. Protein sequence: CASSLDGETQYF.

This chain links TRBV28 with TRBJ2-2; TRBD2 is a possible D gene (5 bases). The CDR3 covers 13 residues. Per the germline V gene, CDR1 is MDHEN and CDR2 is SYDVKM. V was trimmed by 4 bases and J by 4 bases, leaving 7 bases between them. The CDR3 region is CASSSLATGELFF. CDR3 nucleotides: TGTGCCAGCAGTTCTCTAGCCACCGGGGAGCTGTTTTTT.

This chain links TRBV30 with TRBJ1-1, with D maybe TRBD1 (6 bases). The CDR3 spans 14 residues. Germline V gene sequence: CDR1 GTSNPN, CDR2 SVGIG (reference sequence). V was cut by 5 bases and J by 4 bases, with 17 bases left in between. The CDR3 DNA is TGTGCCTGGGCAGGAAACAGGGTGGTCACTGAAGCTTTCTTT. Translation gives CAWAGNRVVTEAFF.